This T cell receptor (beta chain) comes out of a study of blood T cell repertoires in COVID-19 (dated by TCRdb to between 2020 and 2021). In the study overall: Samples from collaborators originated in the United States, Italy and Spain and spanned both the acute and convalescent phases of COVID-19. The prospective study material was composed of cDNA or gDNA derived from T cells, B-cell-depleted T cells, or PBMCs. Deeply sampled blood TCRbeta repertoires from subjects exposed to, actively infected with, or recovered from COVID-19 were included in the dataset. The repertoires were released in a freely available public database intended as a resource for research on the immune response to SARS-CoV-2. The samples were drawn from the first 160 participants of the ongoing ImmuneRACE study and from more than 1,000 subjects provided by 6 global collaborators. Sample metadata almost always included a de-identified subject ID, COVID-19 status, age in years and sex. HLA class I and class II types, where available, came from metadata supplied by the sample provider rather than from assay-based typing. Overall study results and their limits: The amount of clinical and demographic metadata varied by source and participant and was provided uncurated.

In the case of this clone: Its antigen target is currently unknown. The record has no base qualities; no much larger clone is one base away.

The CDR3 contains 13 residues, cysteine and phenylalanine counted. Only the CDR3 DNA stays, 39 bases, in frame from base 1. V is pared back by 7 bases and J by 4 bases, with 13 bases lying between the germline termini. Based on the germline V gene, the CDR1 and CDR2 sequences are SNHLY and FYNNEI. The collaborating institutions used their own protocols to collect whole blood in K2EDTA tubes. For TCRbeta analysis, collaborator samples were shipped as frozen whole blood, as isolated PBMCs, or as DNA extracted from either sample type. TCRbeta CDR3 regions were amplified from genomic DNA using the immunoSEQ Assay, a bias-controlled multiplex PCR. For the original study's pipeline: The number of nucleated cells in each sample was estimated from the amplification of reference gene primers within the assay. To quantify the absolute abundance of each unique TCRbeta CDR3 rearrangement, sequence reads were collapsed and filtered. For each sample, productive Simpson clonality was calculated as the square root of Simpson's diversity index across productive rearrangements. This is the immuneACCESS table as TCRdb keeps it, with only in-frame sequences that have V and J called. A part of the clones is gone; compared with another copy, unresolved V genes explain less than half, and the rest is unexplained. The D gene and trimming were derived from the DNA, and the V and J assignments and clone size from that table. For this sample the table gives around 100,000 clones, of which just under 90% were detected only once. The ten largest clones add up to 15% of the sample.

The sequenced sample consisted of peripheral blood. The TCR originated in a human donor in a cohort sampled during active COVID-19. Recombination joined TRBV2 with TRBJ1-2, with TRBD1 as a weak D call on 6 bases. The nucleotides are TGTGCCAGCATCGGGGGGCAGATCTATGGCTACACCTTC. Translated, this is CASIGGQIYGYTF.